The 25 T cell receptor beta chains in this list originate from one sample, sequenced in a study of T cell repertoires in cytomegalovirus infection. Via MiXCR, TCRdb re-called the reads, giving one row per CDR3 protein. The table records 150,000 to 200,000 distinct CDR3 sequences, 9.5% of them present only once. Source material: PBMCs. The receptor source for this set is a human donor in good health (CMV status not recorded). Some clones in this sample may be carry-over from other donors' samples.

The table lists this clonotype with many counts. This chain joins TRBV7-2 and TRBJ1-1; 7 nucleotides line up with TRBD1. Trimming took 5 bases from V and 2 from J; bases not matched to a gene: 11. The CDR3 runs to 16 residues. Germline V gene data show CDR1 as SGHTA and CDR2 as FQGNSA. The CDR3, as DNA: TGTGCCAGCAGCCCGAGGGCACAGGGGACCAACACTGAAGCTTTCTTT. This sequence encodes CASSPRAQGTNTEAFF.

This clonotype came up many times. This CDR3 is CASELTQVDRNEQFF. The DNA of the CDR3 is TGTGCCAGCGAGCTTACCCAAGTAGACCGAAATGAGCAGTTCTTC. V gene TRBV28 combines with J gene TRBJ2-1; D uncertain. Germline loops: CDR1 MDHEN, CDR2 SYDVKM. The CDR3 is made up of 15 amino acids. V lost 8 bases and J lost 7, with 21 bases in between.

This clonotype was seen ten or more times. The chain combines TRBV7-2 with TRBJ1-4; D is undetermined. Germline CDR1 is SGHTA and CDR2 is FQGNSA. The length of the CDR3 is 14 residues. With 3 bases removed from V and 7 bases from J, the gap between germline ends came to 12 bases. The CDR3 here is CASSFRGFGEKLFF. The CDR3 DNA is TGTGCCAGCAGCTTCCGGGGTTTTGGTGAAAAACTGTTTTTT.

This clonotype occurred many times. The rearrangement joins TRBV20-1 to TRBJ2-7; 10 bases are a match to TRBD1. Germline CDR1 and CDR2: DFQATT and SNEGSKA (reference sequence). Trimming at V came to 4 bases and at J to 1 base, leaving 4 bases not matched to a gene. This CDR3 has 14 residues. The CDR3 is CSATGTGDSYEQYF. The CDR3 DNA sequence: TGCAGTGCTACCGGGACAGGGGATTCCTACGAGCAGTACTTC.

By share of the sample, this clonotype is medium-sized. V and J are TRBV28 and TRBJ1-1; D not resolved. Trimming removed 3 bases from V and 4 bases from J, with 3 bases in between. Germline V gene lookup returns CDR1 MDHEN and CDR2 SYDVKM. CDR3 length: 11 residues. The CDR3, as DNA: TGTGCCAGCAGTTTTCCCACTGAAGCTTTCTTT. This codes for CASSFPTEAFF.

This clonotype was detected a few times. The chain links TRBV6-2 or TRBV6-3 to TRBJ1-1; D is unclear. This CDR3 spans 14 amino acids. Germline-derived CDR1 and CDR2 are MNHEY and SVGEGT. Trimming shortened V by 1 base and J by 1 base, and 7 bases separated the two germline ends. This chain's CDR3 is CASSYYTSNTEAFF. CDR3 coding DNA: TGTGCCAGCAGTTACTACACTTCGAACACTGAAGCTTTCTTT.

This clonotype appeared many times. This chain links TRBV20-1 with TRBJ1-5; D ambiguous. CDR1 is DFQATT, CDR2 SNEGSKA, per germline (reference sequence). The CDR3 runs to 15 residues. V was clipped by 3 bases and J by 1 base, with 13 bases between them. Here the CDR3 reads CSASRPRTSNQPQHF. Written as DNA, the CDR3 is TGCAGTGCTAGCCGCCCAAGGACGAGCAATCAGCCCCAGCATTTT.

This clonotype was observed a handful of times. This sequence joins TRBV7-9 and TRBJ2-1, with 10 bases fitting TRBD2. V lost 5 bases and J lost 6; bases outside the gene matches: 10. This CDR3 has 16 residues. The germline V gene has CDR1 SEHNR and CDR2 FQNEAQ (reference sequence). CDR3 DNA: TGTGCCAGCAGCCCTACGGCTAGCGGGAGATCCAATGAGCAGTTCTTC. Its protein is CASSPTASGRSNEQFF.

CDR3 sequence: CASSLSSGTYEQYF. In nucleotides, the CDR3 is TGTGCCAGCAGTTTGTCCAGCGGGACCTACGAGCAGTACTTC. V and J are TRBV27 and TRBJ2-7, with 7 bases that match TRBD2. V lost 3 bases, J lost 2 bases, and 4 bases stayed unmatched. The CDR3 is made up of 14 amino acids. In germline, CDR1 is MNHEY, CDR2 SMNVEV (reference sequence).

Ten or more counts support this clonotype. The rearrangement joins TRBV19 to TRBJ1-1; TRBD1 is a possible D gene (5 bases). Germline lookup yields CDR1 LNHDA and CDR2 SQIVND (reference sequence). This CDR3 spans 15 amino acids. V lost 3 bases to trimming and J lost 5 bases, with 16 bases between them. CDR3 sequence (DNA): TGTGCCAGTAGTATTATGGACGGCGGGGGGACTGAAGCTTTCTTT. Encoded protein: CASSIMDGGGTEAFF.

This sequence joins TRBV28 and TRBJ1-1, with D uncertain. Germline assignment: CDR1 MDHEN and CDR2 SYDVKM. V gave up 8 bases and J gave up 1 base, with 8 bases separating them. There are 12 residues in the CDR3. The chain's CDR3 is CASVVGNTEAFF. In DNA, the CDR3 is TGTGCCAGCGTCGTGGGGAACACTGAAGCTTTCTTT.

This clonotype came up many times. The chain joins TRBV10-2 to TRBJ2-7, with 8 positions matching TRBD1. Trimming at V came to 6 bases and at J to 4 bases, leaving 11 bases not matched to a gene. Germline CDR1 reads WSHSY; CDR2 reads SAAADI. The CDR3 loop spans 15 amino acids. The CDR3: CASSADRRTGYEQYF. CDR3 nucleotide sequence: TGCGCCAGCAGCGCGGACAGGAGGACAGGGTACGAGCAGTACTTC.

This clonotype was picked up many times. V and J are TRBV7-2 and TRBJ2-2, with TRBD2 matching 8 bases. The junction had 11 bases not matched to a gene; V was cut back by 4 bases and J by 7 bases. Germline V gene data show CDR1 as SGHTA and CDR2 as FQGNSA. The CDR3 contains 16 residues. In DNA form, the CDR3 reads TGTGCCAGCAGCTCTACGGGGGGGCCGACTGTCGGGGAGCTGTTTTTT. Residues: CASSSTGGPTVGELFF.

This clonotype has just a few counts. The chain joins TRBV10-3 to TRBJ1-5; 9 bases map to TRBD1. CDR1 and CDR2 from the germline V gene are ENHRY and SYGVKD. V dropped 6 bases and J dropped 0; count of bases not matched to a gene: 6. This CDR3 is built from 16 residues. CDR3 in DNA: TGTGCCATCAGCAAGGACAGGGGAAATAGCAATCAGCCCCAGCATTTT. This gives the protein CAISKDRGNSNQPQHF.

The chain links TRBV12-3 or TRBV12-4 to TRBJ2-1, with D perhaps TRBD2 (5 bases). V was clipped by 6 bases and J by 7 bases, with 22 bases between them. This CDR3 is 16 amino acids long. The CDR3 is CASRPKLGGLRNEQFF. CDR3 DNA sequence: TGTGCCAGCAGACCCAAGCTGGGCGGGCTACGAAATGAGCAGTTCTTC.

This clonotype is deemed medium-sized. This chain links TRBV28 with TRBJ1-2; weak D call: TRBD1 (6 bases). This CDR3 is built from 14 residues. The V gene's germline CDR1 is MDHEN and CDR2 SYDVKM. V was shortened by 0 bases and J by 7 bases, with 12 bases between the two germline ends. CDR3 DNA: TGTGCCAGCAGTTTATGGTTGGGGGGCCCTGGCTACACCTTC. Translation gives CASSLWLGGPGYTF.

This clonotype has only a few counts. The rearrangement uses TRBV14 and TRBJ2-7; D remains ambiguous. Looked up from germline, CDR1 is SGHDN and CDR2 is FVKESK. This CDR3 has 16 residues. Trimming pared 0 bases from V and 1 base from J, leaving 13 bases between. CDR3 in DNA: TGTGCCAGCAGCCAAGATCAGGCAGGCTTTTCCTACGAGCAGTACTTC. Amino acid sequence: CASSQDQAGFSYEQYF.

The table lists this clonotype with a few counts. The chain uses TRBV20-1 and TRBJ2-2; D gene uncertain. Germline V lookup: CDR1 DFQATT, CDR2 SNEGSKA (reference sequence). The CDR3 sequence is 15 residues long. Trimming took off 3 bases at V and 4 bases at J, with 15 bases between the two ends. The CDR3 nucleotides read TGCAGTGCTAGGGACCAGTGGCCGGGCACCGGGGAGCTGTTTTTT. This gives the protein CSARDQWPGTGELFF.

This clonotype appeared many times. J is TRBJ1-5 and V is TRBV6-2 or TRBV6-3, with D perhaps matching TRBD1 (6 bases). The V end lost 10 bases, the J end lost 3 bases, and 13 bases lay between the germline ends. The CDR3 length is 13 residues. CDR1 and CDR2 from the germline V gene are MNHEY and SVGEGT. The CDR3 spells CATTRQDNQPQHF. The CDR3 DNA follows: TGTGCCACCACCAGACAGGACAATCAGCCCCAGCATTTT.

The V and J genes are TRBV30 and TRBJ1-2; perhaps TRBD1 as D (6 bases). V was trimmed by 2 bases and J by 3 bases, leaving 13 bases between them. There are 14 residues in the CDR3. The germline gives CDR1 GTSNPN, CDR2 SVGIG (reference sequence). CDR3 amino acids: CAWSIGGDYYGYTF. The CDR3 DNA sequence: TGTGCCTGGAGTATTGGGGGCGACTACTATGGCTACACCTTC.

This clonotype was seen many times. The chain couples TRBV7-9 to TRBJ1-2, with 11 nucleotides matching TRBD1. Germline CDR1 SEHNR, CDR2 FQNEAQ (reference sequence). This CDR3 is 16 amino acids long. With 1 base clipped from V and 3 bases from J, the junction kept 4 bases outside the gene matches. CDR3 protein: CASSLVGQGDYYGYTF. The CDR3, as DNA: TGTGCCAGCAGCTTAGTGGGACAGGGGGATTACTATGGCTACACCTTC.

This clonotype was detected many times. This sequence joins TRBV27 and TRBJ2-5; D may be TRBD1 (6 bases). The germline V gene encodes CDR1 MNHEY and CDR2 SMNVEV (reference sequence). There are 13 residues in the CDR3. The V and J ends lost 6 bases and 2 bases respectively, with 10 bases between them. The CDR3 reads CASSRGLQETQYF. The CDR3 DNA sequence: TGTGCCAGCAGCAGGGGCCTACAAGAGACCCAGTACTTC.

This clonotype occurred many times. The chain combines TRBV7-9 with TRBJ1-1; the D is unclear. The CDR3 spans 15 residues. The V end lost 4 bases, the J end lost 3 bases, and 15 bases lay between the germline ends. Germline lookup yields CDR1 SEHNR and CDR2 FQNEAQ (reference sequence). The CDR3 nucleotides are TGTGCCAGCAGCTCCGTAGCTAGCTCGGACACTGAAGCTTTCTTT. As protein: CASSSVASSDTEAFF.

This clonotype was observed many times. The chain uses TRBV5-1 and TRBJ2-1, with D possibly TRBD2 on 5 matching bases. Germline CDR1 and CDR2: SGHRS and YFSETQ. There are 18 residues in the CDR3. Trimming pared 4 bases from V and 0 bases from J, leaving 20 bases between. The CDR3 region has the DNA TGCGCCAGCAGCCTCCCTCCGAGAGGGATGAGCTCCTACAATGAGCAGTTCTTC. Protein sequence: CASSLPPRGMSSYNEQFF.

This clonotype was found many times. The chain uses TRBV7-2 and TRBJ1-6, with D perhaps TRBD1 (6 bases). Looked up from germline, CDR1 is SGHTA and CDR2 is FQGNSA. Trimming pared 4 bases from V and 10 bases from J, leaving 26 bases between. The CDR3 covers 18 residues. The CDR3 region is CASSSGAGRNPVGSPLHF. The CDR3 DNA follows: TGTGCCAGCAGCTCAGGGGCGGGGAGGAACCCGGTGGGGTCACCCCTCCACTTT.